The text below deals with one TCR beta chain. Its antigen is unknown. It was with 60 Vbeta and 13 Jbeta primers that the PCR ran. Produced via immunoSEQ multiplex PCR; TCRdb's table is partial and in-frame only. This repertoire shows roughly 260,000 clones, 80% to 90% found once; its top ten account for roughly 2%. Each donor was healthy, and each was a bone marrow donor. The data stem from a study of cytomegalovirus exposure and HLA in healthy donors. Study findings and constraints: Analyzed later, association rates of TCRs varied across HLA loci, with DRB1 most and HLA-C fewest. According to an earlier analysis, most TCR beta V segments yielded productive rearrangements about 87% or about 30% of the time. It emerged from a later analysis that several of the most significant clusters appeared to be linked to common viral pathogens.

Trimming removed 5 bases from V and 4 bases from J, with 14 bases in between. CDR1 LNHDA and CDR2 SQIVND come from the germline V gene (reference sequence). CDR3 length: 14 residues. The chain couples TRBV19 to TRBJ2-5, with D maybe TRBD2 (6 bases). The sequence was obtained from a woman between 40 and 50 years old in good health and CMV-seropositive. Sequenced input: PBMCs. The CDR3 region has the DNA TGTGCCAGTAGTCCGAAGGGAGCGGGAGAGACCCAGTACTTC. This encodes CASSPKGAGETQYF.